Relative to its sample, the clone carrying this T cell receptor beta chain is medium-sized (0.01 to 0.1%). Its antigen is as yet unknown. Time point denoted: sample taken at primary tumor resection. The study sequenced unsorted whole RNA from tumor, nontumor lung or frozen PBMC. The donor group consisted of roughly 76 patients who had untreated, early-stage non-small cell lung cancer. TCRdb reanalysed the 5' RACE reads using MiXCR and keeps one entry per CDR3 protein. The sample records about 3,800 distinct CDR3 sequences, 8.4% being singletons. The data are from a study of spatial heterogeneity in lung cancer. Study findings and constraints: Relative to follow-up, resection was when ubiquitous expanded tumor TCRs appeared more in blood.

Trimming removed 5 bases from V and 2 bases from J, with 13 bases in between. The CDR3 sequence is 14 residues long. This clonotype was sampled from a female donor with early-stage non-small cell lung cancer. Material: PBMCs, obtained at surgery. The chain links TRBV12-3 or TRBV12-4 to TRBJ2-7; D is uncertain. The CDR3 DNA sequence: TGTGCCAGCAGTAATACAGAAATGGCCTACGAGCAGTACTTC. Translated: CASSNTEMAYEQYF.